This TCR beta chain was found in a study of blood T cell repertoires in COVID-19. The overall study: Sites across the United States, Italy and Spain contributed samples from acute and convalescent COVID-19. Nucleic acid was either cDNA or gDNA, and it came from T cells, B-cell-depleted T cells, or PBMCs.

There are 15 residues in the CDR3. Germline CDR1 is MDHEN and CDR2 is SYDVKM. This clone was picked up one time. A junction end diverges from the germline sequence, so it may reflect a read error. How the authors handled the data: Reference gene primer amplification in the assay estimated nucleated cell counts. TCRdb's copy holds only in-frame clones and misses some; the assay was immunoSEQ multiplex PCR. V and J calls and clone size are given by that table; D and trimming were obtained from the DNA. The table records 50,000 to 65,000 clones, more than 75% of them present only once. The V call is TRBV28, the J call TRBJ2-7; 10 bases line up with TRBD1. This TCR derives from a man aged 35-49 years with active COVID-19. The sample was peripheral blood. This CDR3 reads CASSHSEGTGAGMGF. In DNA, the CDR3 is TGTGCCAGCAGTCATTCCGAAGGGACAGGGGCCGGAATGGGCTTC. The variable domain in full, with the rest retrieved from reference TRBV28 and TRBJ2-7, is DVKVTQSSRYLVKRTGEKVFLECVQDMDHENMFWYRQDPGLGLRLIYFSYDVKMKEKGDIPEGYSVSREKKERFSLILESASTNQTSMYLCASSHSEGTGAGMGFGPGTRLTVT.